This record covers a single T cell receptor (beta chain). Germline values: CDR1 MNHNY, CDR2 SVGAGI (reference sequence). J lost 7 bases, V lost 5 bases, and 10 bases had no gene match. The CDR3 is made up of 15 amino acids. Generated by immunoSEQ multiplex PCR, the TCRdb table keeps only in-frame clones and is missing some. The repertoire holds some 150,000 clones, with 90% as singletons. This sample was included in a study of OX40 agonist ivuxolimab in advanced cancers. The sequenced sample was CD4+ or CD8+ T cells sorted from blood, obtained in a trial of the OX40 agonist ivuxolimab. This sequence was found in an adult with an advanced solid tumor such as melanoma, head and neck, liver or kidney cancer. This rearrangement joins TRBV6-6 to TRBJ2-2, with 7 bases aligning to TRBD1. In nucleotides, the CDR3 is TGTGCCAGCAGTCAACGACAGGGTTGGGACGGGGAGCTGTTTTTT. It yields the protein CASSQRQGWDGELFF.